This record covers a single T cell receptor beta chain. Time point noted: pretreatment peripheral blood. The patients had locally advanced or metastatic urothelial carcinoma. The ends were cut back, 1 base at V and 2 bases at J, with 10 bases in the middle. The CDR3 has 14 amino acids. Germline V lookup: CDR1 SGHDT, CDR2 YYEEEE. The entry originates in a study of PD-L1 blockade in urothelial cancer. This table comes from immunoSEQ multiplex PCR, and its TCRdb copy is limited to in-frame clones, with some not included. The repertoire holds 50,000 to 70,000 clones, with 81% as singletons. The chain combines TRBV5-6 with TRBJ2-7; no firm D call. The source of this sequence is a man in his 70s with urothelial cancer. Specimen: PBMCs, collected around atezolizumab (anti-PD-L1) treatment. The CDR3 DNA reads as TGTGCCAGCAGCTTGTTTACGGGTGCCTACGAGCAGTACTTC. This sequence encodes CASSLFTGAYEQYF.